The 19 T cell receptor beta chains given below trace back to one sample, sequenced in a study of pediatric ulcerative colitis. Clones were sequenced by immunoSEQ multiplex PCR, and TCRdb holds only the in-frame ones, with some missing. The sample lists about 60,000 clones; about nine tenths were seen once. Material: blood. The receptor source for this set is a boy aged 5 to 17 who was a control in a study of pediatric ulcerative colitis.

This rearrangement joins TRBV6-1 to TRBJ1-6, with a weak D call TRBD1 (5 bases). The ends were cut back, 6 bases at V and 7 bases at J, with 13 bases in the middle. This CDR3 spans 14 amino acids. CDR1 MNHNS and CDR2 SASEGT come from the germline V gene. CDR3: CASSLGTENSPLHF. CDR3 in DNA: TGTGCCAGCAGCCTCGGGACGGAGAATTCACCCCTCCACTTT.

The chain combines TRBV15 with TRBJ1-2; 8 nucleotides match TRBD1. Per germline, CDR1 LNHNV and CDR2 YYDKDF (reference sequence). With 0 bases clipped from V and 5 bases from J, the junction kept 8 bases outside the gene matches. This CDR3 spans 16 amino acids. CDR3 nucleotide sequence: TGTGCCACCAGCAGAGATGGACAGGGTGTTTTTTATGGCTACACCTTC. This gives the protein CATSRDGQGVFYGYTF.

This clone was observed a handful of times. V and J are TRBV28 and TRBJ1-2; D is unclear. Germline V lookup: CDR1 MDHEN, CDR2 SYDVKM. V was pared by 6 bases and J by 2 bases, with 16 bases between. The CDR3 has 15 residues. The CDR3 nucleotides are TGTGCCAGCAGCTCGATTCGGCTAGGGAACTATGGCTACACCTTC. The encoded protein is CASSSIRLGNYGYTF.

The CDR3: CASSLGLGGGVINEQFF. CDR3 DNA: TGTGCCAGCAGCTTAGGCCTCGGGGGAGGGGTTATCAATGAGCAGTTCTTC. The rearrangement uses TRBV13 and TRBJ2-1; TRBD2 aligns across 7 bases. After removal of 0 bases from V and 6 bases from J, the junction contained 11 bases not matched to a gene. Germline V gene lookup returns CDR1 PRHDT and CDR2 FYEKMQ (reference sequence). The CDR3 is made up of 17 amino acids.

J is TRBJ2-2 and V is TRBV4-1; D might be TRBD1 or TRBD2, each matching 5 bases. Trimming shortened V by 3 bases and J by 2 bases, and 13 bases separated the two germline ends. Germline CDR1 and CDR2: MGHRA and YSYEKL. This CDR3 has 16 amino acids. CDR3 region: CASSQPHRDNTGELFF. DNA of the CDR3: TGCGCCAGCAGCCAGCCCCACCGGGACAACACCGGGGAGCTGTTTTTT.

The CDR3 loop is CASSTTGGIPTYEQYF. CDR3 nucleotides: TGTGCCAGCAGTACTACAGGGGGAATCCCAACCTACGAGCAGTACTTC. This rearrangement joins TRBV2 to TRBJ2-7, with 8 nucleotides matching TRBD1. V dropped 5 bases and J dropped 2; count of bases not matched to a gene: 11. Germline CDR1 reads SNHLY; CDR2 reads FYNNEI. The CDR3 covers 16 residues.

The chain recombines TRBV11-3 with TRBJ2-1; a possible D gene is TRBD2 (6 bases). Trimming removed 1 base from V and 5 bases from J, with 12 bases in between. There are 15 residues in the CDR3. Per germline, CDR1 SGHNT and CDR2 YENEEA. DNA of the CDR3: TGTGCCAGCAGCTTAGGAGCTCGGGGGAACAATGAGCAGTTCTTC. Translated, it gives CASSLGARGNNEQFF.

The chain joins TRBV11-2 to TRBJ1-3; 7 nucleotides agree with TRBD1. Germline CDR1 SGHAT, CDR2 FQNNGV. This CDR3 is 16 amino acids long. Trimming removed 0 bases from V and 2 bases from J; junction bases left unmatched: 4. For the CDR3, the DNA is TGTGCCAGCAGCTTAGACCTTCAGGGGGCTGGAAACACCATATATTTT. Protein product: CASSLDLQGAGNTIYF.

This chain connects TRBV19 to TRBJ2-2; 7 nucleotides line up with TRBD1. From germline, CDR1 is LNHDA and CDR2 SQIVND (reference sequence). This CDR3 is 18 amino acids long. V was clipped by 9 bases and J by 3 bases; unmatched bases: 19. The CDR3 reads CASKPGQLFDVDTGELFF. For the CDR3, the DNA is TGTGCCAGCAAACCGGGACAGCTTTTCGATGTGGACACCGGGGAGCTGTTTTTT.

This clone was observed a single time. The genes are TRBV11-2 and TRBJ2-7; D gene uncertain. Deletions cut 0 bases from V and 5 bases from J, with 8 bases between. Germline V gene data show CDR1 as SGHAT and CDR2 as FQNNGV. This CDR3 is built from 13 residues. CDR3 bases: TGTGCCAGCAGCTTAGAATTGGCGAACGAGCAGTACTTC. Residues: CASSLELANEQYF.

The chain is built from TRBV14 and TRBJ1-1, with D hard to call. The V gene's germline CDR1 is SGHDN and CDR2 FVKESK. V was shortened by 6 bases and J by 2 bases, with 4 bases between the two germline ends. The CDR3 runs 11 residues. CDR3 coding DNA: TGTGCCAGCAGTCCAAACACTGAAGCTTTCTTT. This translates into CASSPNTEAFF.

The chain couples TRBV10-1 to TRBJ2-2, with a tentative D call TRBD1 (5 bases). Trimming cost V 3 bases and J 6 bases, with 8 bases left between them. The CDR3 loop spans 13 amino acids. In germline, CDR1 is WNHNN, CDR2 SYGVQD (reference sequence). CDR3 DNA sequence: TGCGCCAGCAGTGAAAGGGGCGCCGGGGAGCTGTTTTTT. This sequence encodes CASSERGAGELFF.

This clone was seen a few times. The CDR3 bases are TGTGCCACCAGCAGAGAAGTTGAAGCCTCTGGAAACACCATATATTTT. This translates into CATSREVEASGNTIYF. This chain joins TRBV15 and TRBJ1-3; D unresolved. CDR3 length: 16 amino acids. Trimming removed 0 bases at V and 0 bases at J, with 9 bases between. CDR1 LNHNV and CDR2 YYDKDF come from the germline V gene (reference sequence).

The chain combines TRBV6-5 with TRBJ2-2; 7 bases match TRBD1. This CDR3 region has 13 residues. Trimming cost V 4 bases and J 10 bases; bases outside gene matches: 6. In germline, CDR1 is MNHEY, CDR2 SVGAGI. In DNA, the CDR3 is TGTGCCAGCAGTTCAGGGGGAAACGAGGAGCTGTTTTTT. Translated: CASSSGGNEELFF.

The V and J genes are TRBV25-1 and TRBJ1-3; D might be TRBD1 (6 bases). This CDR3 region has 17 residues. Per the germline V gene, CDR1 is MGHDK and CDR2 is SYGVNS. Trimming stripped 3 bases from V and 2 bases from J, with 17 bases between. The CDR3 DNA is TGTGCCAGCAGTGAGCCTCTCATACAGGGAACTGGAAACACCATATATTTT. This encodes CASSEPLIQGTGNTIYF.

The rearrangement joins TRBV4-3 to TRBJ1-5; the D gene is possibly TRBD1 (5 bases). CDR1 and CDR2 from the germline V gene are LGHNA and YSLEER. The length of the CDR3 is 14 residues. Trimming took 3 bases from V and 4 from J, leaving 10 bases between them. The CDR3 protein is CASSQQAGNQPQHF. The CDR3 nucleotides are TGCGCCAGCAGCCAGCAGGCAGGGAATCAGCCCCAGCATTTT.

The CDR3 loop reads CASSLDREGLNEQFF. The CDR3 coding sequence is TGTGCCAGCAGCTTGGATCGGGAGGGCCTCAATGAGCAGTTCTTC. V usage is TRBV5-6 and J usage is TRBJ2-1; TRBD2 agrees at 8 bases. The CDR3 runs 15 residues. CDR1 is SGHDT and CDR2 is YYEEEE in the germline V gene. Germline trimming cut 0 bases from V and 6 bases from J; bases unmatched to any gene: 5. Full variable domain (remainder filled in from reference TRBV5-6 and TRBJ2-1): DAGVTQSPTHLIKTRGQQVTLRCSPKSGHDTVSWYQQALGQGPQFIFQYYEEEERQRGNFPDRFSGHQFPNYSSELNVNALLLGDSALYLCASSLDREGLNEQFFGPGTRLTVL.

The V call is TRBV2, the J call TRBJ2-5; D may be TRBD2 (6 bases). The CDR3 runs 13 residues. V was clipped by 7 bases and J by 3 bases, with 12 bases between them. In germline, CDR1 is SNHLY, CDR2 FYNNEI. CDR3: CASMLALEETQYF. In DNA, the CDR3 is TGTGCCAGCATGCTAGCGTTGGAAGAGACCCAGTACTTC.

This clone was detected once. This CDR3 reads CASSGWGNTGTFNEQFF. The CDR3 DNA follows: TGCGCCAGCAGCGGATGGGGCAATACAGGGACCTTCAATGAGCAGTTCTTC. The V call is TRBV10-1, the J call TRBJ2-1, with a weak D call TRBD1 (6 bases). V was trimmed by 6 bases and J by 6 bases, leaving 24 bases between them. From germline, CDR1 is WNHNN and CDR2 SYGVQD (reference sequence). The CDR3 extends over 17 amino acids.